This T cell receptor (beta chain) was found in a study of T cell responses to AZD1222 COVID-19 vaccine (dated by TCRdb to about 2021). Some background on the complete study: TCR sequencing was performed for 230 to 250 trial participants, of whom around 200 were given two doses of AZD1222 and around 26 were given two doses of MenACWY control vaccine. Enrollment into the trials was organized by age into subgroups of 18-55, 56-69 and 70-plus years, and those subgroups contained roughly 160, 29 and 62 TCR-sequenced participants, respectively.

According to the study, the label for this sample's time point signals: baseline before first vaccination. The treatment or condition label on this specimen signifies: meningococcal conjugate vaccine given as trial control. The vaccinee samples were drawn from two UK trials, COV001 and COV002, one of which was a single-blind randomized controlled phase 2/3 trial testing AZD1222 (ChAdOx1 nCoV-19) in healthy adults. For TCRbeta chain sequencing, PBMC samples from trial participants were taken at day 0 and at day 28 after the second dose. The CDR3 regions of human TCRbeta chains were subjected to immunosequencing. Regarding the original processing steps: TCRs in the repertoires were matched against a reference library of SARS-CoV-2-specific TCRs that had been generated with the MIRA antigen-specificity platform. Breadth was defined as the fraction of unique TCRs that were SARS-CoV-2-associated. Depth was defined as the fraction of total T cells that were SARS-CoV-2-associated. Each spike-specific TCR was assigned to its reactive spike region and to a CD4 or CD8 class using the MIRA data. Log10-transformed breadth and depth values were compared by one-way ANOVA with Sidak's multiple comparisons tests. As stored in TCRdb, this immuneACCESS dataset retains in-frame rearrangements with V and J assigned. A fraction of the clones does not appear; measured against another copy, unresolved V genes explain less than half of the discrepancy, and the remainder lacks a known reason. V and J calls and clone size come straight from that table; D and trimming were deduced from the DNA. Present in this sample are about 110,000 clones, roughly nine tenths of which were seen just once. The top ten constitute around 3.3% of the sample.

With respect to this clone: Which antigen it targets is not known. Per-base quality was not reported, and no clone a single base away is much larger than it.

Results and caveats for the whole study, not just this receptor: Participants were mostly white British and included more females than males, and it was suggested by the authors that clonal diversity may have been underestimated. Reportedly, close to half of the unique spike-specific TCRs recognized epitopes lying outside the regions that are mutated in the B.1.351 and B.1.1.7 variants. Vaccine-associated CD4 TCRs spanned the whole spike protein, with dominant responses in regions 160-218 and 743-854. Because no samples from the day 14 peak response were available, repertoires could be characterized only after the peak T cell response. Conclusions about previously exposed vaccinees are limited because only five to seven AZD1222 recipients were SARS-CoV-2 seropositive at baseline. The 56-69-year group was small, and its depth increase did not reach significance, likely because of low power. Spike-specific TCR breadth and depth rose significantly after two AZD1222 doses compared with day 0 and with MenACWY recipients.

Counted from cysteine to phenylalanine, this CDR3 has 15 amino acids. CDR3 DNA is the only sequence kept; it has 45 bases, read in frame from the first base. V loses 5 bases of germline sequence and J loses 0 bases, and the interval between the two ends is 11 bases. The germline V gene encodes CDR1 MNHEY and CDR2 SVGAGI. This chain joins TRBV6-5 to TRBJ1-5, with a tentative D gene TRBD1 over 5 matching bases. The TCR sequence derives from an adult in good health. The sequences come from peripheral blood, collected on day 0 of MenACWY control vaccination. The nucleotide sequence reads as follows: TGTGCCAGCAGTCGGGACGGATATAGCAATCAGCCCCAGCATTTT. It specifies CASSRDGYSNQPQHF.